This record covers a single TCR beta chain. This clonotype was seen at least ten times. Its binding antigen is unknown. No much larger clone is present one base from it, and per-base qualities are unavailable. Stable Graves' hyperthyroidism was defined as the absence of progression to ophthalmopathy over 18 months of follow-up. Hyperthyroidism patients were newly diagnosed, with disease duration under 2 months, and aged 18 to 65 years. Patients with uncontrolled infections, other autoimmune diseases, pregnancy or lactation were excluded. Diagnoses were based on clinical symptoms, serum thyroxine and TRAb, thyroid ultrasound and orbital computed tomography. Ficoll-Paque density gradient centrifugation was used to isolate PBMCs from around 10 ml of fresh peripheral blood. Total RNA was extracted with Trizol reagent, and quality was checked on an Agilent 2100 Bioanalyzer. The TCR beta CDR3 regions were amplified from the RNA transcripts. The TCR CDR3 was subjected to a first round of RT-PCR using the HTBI primer set and the Qiagen OneStep RT-PCR kit. A second multiplex PCR round built the libraries, followed by size selection and purification. Paired-end sequencing of the libraries was performed with 100 bp reads on an Illumina HiSeq2000. The authors processed their data as follows. SOAPnuke was used to process the raw data, throwing out any read that contained adapters or uncalled bases, had a mean Phred below 15, or lacked an exact constant-primer or identifier match. High-quality paired reads were merged using COPE v1.2.5, and each unique nucleotide sequence was defined as a clonotype. MiTCR v1.1 was used to align clonotypes to the IMGT TRBV, TRBD and TRBJ reference segments. Analysis was restricted to V-J combinations with a frequency above 0.0001, which covered about 99% of repertoires. A TCS score was defined as the ratio of F50 (clonal expansion) to E x V (chaos), with BLOSUM62-based TCRdist applied between CDR3 peptides within each V-J. Welch's t-statistics and random forest reduced roughly 500 V-J features to some 14, which were used in a naive Bayes classifier (R e1071). The Morisita-Horn index was used to measure how similar the thyroid and blood repertoires were. The raw public reads went through TCRdb reprocessing: fastp at Q25, MiXCR clone calling, in-frame beta chains kept. Under each unique CDR3 protein, matching rows form one entry showing the most common genes and DNA. TCRdb assigned the V and J calls; the authors' analysis was not used. The sample contains 800,000 or so distinct CDR3 sequences, over 35% of them found a single time. The ten biggest clones cover more than 7% of the sample.

This specimen comes from a study of T cells in Graves' hyperthyroidism and ophthalmopathy (dated by TCRdb to about 2019). For context, the study as a whole: Peripheral blood was collected at initial diagnosis, before any treatment. The 100 or so discovery patients were randomly divided into training and test sets at a 7:3 ratio. An independent validation cohort of 18 to 20 hyperthyroidism patients and about 16 patients who later progressed to ophthalmopathy tested prospective prediction of ophthalmopathy. TCR V-J signatures able to tell the groups apart were searched for in a discovery cohort of 100 or so patients, of whom over 40 had Graves' ophthalmopathy and 57 had stable Graves' hyperthyroidism. After blood sampling, hyperthyroidism patients were treated with methimazole at a starting dose of 30 mg daily, and ophthalmopathy patients were treated with high-dose intravenous methylprednisolone. The study also compared thyroid tissue and blood T-cell repertoires from 5 to 7 Graves' hyperthyroidism patients. The paper describes TCR Vbeta CDR3 sequencing of fewer than 150 peripheral blood samples, made up of 40 to 45 ophthalmopathy patients, 70 to 80 hyperthyroidism patients and 17 progressor patients.

The paper as a whole reports these results and caveats: In validation, progression to ophthalmopathy was predicted by the model with 55% to 71% sensitivity and approximately 78% specificity, a median of around 5.9 months before onset. No statistical method was used to set the sample size in advance, and investigators knew the group allocation. A 13 V-J signature model separated ophthalmopathy from stable hyperthyroidism, with approximately 87% sensitivity and about 81% specificity in cross-validation and 80%/75% in testing. Most expanded thyroid clonotypes (frequency above 0.001) were also detected in blood, suggesting blood repertoires may reflect thyroid immune responses.

The CDR1 and CDR2 encoded by the germline V gene are MNHEY and SVGAGI. Trimmed from V: 7 bases; trimmed from J: 6 bases; junction bases lacking a gene match: 6. The CDR3 numbers 12 residues from cysteine through phenylalanine. Just the 36-base CDR3 DNA is kept, in frame starting at base 1. The chain couples TRBV6-5 to TRBJ2-7, and TRBD2 aligns with 7 junction nucleotides. Material for sequencing was blood. The sequence was collected from a man aged 18 to 29 with Graves' hyperthyroidism. The base sequence is TGTGCCAGCACCCCGGGCGGGGGCGAGCAGTACTTC. This gives the protein CASTPGGGEQYF.